These 27 T cell receptor beta chains share one sample of origin, sequenced in a study of T cell changes during pregnancy in multiple sclerosis. Only in-frame clones appear in the TCRdb table, and some are missing; sequencing was by immunoSEQ multiplex PCR. The sample holds roughly 57,000 clones; 94% are singletons and the top ten take under 3%. Source: CD8+ T cells from peripheral blood mononuclear cells, taken after pregnancy. The receptors derive from a female donor with multiple sclerosis, enrolled in a pregnancy study.

V gene TRBV18 combines with J gene TRBJ2-2; D possibly corresponds to TRBD2 (5 bases). The germline V gene has CDR1 KGHSH and CDR2 LQKENI. This CDR3 region has 13 residues. The V end was cut by 3 bases, the J end by 3 bases, with 5 bases between. In DNA, the CDR3 is TGTGCCAGCTCACCGGAGGACACCGGGGAGCTGTTTTTT. Translating it yields CASSPEDTGELFF.

The chain links TRBV19 to TRBJ2-7; D uncertain. The CDR3 has 13 amino acids. V was clipped by 3 bases and J by 2 bases, with 8 bases between them. The germline V gene encodes CDR1 LNHDA and CDR2 SQIVND (reference sequence). In DNA form, the CDR3 reads TGTGCCAGTAGTATGGCCCAGGCCTACGAGCAGTACTTC. Protein: CASSMAQAYEQYF.

This chain joins TRBV19 and TRBJ1-1, with 7 bases matching TRBD1. V was clipped by 3 bases and J by 0 bases; unmatched bases: 1. The CDR3 covers 14 residues. Germline assignment: CDR1 LNHDA and CDR2 SQIVND (reference sequence). This chain's CDR3 is CASSIRGLNTEAFF. The CDR3 nucleotides read TGTGCCAGTAGTATCAGGGGGTTGAACACTGAAGCTTTCTTT.

For the CDR3, the DNA is TGTGCCTGGAGTGTACAGGCTGGGATTGCTGGTGCACTCTTTACAGATACGCAGTATTTT. Translated: CAWSVQAGIAGALFTDTQYF. This sequence joins TRBV30 and TRBJ2-3, with TRBD1 as a possible D gene (5 bases). Germline V gene lookup returns CDR1 GTSNPN and CDR2 SVGIG (reference sequence). V lost 0 bases and J 3 bases, leaving 28 bases between the germline ends. The CDR3 runs 20 residues.

This chain connects TRBV27 to TRBJ2-7; 9 nucleotides align to TRBD1. In germline, CDR1 is MNHEY, CDR2 SMNVEV (reference sequence). This CDR3 is 15 amino acids long. The J segment lost 4 bases and the V segment lost 7 bases, leaving 11 bases of the junction unmatched. In DNA, the CDR3 is TGTGCCAGCATCCTTCACAGGGGGCGATCATACGAGCAGTACTTC. Encoded protein: CASILHRGRSYEQYF.

The rearrangement links TRBV2 to TRBJ2-7; TRBD1 might be the D (5 bases). The germline V gene encodes CDR1 SNHLY and CDR2 FYNNEI. The CDR3 totals 12 residues. The V gene lost 7 bases and the J gene lost 3 bases, with 10 bases spanning the gap. CDR3 amino acids: CASISDSYEQYF. CDR3 nucleotide sequence: TGTGCCAGCATTTCTGACAGCTACGAGCAGTACTTC. Filled out from reference TRBV2 and TRBJ2-7, the complete variable domain reads EPEVTQTPSHQVTQMGQEVILRCVPISNHLYFYWYRQILGQKVEFLVSFYNNEISEKSEIFDDQFSVERPDGSNFTLKIRSTKLEDSAMYFCASISDSYEQYFGPGTRLTVT.

The gene calls are TRBV6-1 and TRBJ2-5, with TRBD2 identical over 7 bases. Per the germline V gene, CDR1 is MNHNS and CDR2 is SASEGT. The CDR3 contains 16 residues. V shed 3 bases and J 5 bases; nucleotides not matched to a gene: 12. For the CDR3, the DNA is TGTGCCAGCAGTGAGGGGCTCTACGGGAGGAGGGAGACCCAGTACTTC. This sequence encodes CASSEGLYGRRETQYF.

V is TRBV4-1 and J is TRBJ2-7; 11 bases match TRBD2. Germline CDR1 reads MGHRA; CDR2 reads YSYEKL. The CDR3 contains 15 residues. The J segment lost 4 bases and the V segment lost 3 bases, leaving 5 bases of the junction unmatched. The DNA for the CDR3 is TGCGCCAGCAGCCAGTCACTAGCGGGAGTTTACGAGCAGTACTTC. Translated, it gives CASSQSLAGVYEQYF.

The V call is TRBV11-2, the J call TRBJ1-2, with D uncertain. The length of the CDR3 is 13 residues. The V end lost 2 bases, the J end lost 8 bases, and 12 bases lay between the germline ends. Germline lookup yields CDR1 SGHAT and CDR2 FQNNGV. CDR3: CASSLYSRDGYTF. The CDR3 DNA reads TGTGCCAGCAGCTTATACAGCCGCGACGGCTACACCTTC.

The rearrangement joins TRBV4-2 to TRBJ2-1, with TRBD2 matching 14 bases. Germline trimming cut 1 base from V and 9 bases from J; bases unmatched to any gene: 5. Germline values: CDR1 LGHNA, CDR2 YNFKEQ. The CDR3 is 16 residues long. CDR3 DNA: TGTGCCAGCAGCCAAGGACTAGCGGGAGGGACAAGTGAGCAGTTCTTC. This sequence encodes CASSQGLAGGTSEQFF.

The rearrangement links TRBV27 to TRBJ2-1, with D unresolved. The CDR3 extends over 12 amino acids. The germline V gene encodes CDR1 MNHEY and CDR2 SMNVEV (reference sequence). Trimming removed 5 bases at V and 9 bases at J, with 11 bases between. The DNA of the CDR3 is TGTGCCAGCAGTCCCCAGAGAGGTGAGCAGTTCTTC. Translated, it gives CASSPQRGEQFF.

In the case of this clone: The same CDR3 also results from other DNA sequences found in this sample. The rearrangement links TRBV5-1 to TRBJ2-5; D not resolved. This CDR3 region has 12 residues. In germline, CDR1 is SGHRS, CDR2 YFSETQ. V lost 0 bases, J lost 4 bases, and 4 bases lay in between. The CDR3 loop reads CASSLAGETQYF. The CDR3 DNA reads as TGCGCCAGCAGCTTGGCGGGAGAGACCCAGTACTTC.

This rearrangement joins TRBV12-5 to TRBJ2-3, with D maybe TRBD2 (5 bases). Per germline, CDR1 LGHNT and CDR2 FRNRAP. V was trimmed by 5 bases and J by 2 bases, leaving 14 bases between them. The CDR3 spans 15 residues. CDR3: CASGPDGGNTDTQYF. DNA for the CDR3: TGTGCTAGTGGTCCCGACGGAGGAAACACAGATACGCAGTATTTT. The full variable domain, its missing parts supplied by reference TRBV12-5 and TRBJ2-3, is DARVTQTPRHKVTEMGQEVTMRCQPILGHNTVFWYRQTMMQGLELLAYFRNRAPLDDSGMPKDRFSAEMPDATLATLKIQPSEPRDSAVYFCASGPDGGNTDTQYFGPGTRLTVL.

This chain joins TRBV19 and TRBJ1-1, with 10 bases that match TRBD1. This CDR3 is built from 14 residues. CDR1 is LNHDA, CDR2 SQIVND, per germline (reference sequence). J gave up 5 bases and V 8 bases, and 8 bases lay outside the gene matches. CDR3 residues: CASRLTGGGTEAFF. CDR3 DNA: TGTGCCAGTCGGCTGACAGGGGGCGGGACTGAAGCTTTCTTT.

The genes are TRBV6-1 and TRBJ1-4; no definite D call. The length of the CDR3 is 16 residues. V lost 1 base and J 0 bases, leaving 9 bases between the germline ends. Germline values: CDR1 MNHNS, CDR2 SASEGT. CDR3 in amino acids: CASSEEVSSTNEKLFF. Here the CDR3 DNA reads TGTGCCAGCAGTGAAGAAGTCAGTTCAACTAATGAAAAACTGTTTTTT.

This chain connects TRBV9 to TRBJ2-2; weak D call: TRBD1 (6 bases). The CDR3 loop spans 15 amino acids. The germline gives CDR1 SGDLS, CDR2 YYNGEE. With 8 bases removed from V and 4 bases from J, the gap between germline ends came to 18 bases. CDR3 nucleotide sequence: TGTGCCAGTTCTACAGGGATTCCCAGCACCGGGGAGCTGTTTTTT. Protein product: CASSTGIPSTGELFF.

The chain combines TRBV5-1 with TRBJ2-7, with 12 bases aligning to TRBD1. Germline V CDR1 and CDR2: SGHRS, YFSETQ. The length of the CDR3 is 15 residues. V was clipped by 4 bases and J by 5 bases; unmatched bases: 7. The CDR3 nucleotides read TGCGCCAGCAGCCGCACCGGGACAGGGGGCGACGAGCAGTACTTC. Translation: CASSRTGTGGDEQYF. The entire variable domain, with the rest obtained from reference TRBV5-1 and TRBJ2-7, is as follows: KAGVTQTPRYLIKTRGQQVTLSCSPISGHRSVSWYQQTPGQGLQFLFEYFSETQRNKGNFPGRFSGRQFSNSRSEMNVSTLELGDSALYLCASSRTGTGGDEQYFGPGTRLTVT.

This sequence joins TRBV7-2 and TRBJ2-1; 7 bases are shared with TRBD2. The V gene's germline CDR1 is SGHTA and CDR2 FQGNSA. V lost 5 bases and J lost 4; bases outside the gene matches: 8. CDR3 size: 15 residues. CDR3 coding DNA: TGTGCCAGCAGCCCTGGCGCGGGAGTTTACAATGAGCAGTTCTTC. Protein sequence: CASSPGAGVYNEQFF.

This clone was counted a single time. The J gene is TRBJ2-7, the V gene TRBV7-9; D gene ambiguous. The length of the CDR3 is 14 residues. Trimming stripped 2 bases from V and 3 bases from J, with 11 bases between. CDR1 and CDR2 from the germline V gene are SEHNR and FQNEAQ (reference sequence). CDR3 DNA sequence: TGTGCCAGCAGCTTAACTGCACCCTTCTACGAGCAGTACTTC. Encoded protein: CASSLTAPFYEQYF.

The chain carries TRBV6-1 and TRBJ2-5; possibly TRBD2 for D (6 bases). Germline V CDR1 and CDR2: MNHNS, SASEGT. CDR3 length equals 15 residues. V shed 2 bases and J shed 5 bases, with 15 bases lying between them. As DNA, the CDR3 is TGTGCCAGCAGTGAACAGGCTAGCGAGGTGGAGACCCAGTACTTC. It is translated as CASSEQASEVETQYF.

The chain links TRBV19 to TRBJ1-5, with unresolved D. V was trimmed by 3 bases and J by 7 bases, leaving 16 bases between them. CDR1 and CDR2 (germline): LNHDA, SQIVND (reference sequence). The CDR3 extends over 15 amino acids. This chain's CDR3 is CASSIYESSGQPQHF. The CDR3 region has the DNA TGTGCCAGTAGTATCTATGAGTCTTCAGGACAGCCCCAGCATTTT.

The DNA for the CDR3 is TGTGCCAGCAGTTGGACAGCCCGTGCAGATACGCAGTATTTT. Its protein product is CASSWTARADTQYF. The chain couples TRBV6-5 to TRBJ2-3; D possibly corresponds to TRBD1 (6 bases). V was cut by 4 bases and J by 4 bases, with 12 bases left in between. The CDR3 loop spans 14 amino acids. Germline CDR1 MNHEY, CDR2 SVGAGI.

The gene calls are TRBV15 and TRBJ2-1, with 12 positions matching TRBD2. V shed 4 bases, J shed 9 bases, and the junction held 10 bases outside the gene matches. Germline V gene sequence: CDR1 LNHNV, CDR2 YYDKDF (reference sequence). This CDR3 comprises 16 residues. CDR3 nucleotide sequence: TGTGCCACCAGCACGGGCCCTAGCGGGAGGGCCCCTGAGCAGTTCTTC. Its translation: CATSTGPSGRAPEQFF.

Worth noting for this clone: An end of the junction does not agree with germline; a read error may underlie this. V is TRBV6-6 and J is TRBJ2-7; tentatively, D is TRBD2 (6 bases). Germline values: CDR1 MNHNY, CDR2 SVGAGI (reference sequence). The CDR3 runs to 13 residues. In nucleotides, the CDR3 is TGTGCCAGCAGTAACTCAGGGACTTACGAGCAGTACTTC. It is translated as CASSNSGTYEQYF.

V and J are TRBV4-2 and TRBJ1-2; 7 positions agree with TRBD1. The CDR3 is 18 amino acids. Per germline, CDR1 LGHNA and CDR2 YNFKEQ. Losses at the gene ends were 1 base for V and 1 base for J; bases not matched to a gene: 12. The CDR3 DNA reads as TGTGCCAGCAGCCAAGTCAAGGACGCGGGACAGTTTAACTATGGCTACACCTTC. Its protein product is CASSQVKDAGQFNYGYTF.

This chain links TRBV11-1 with TRBJ2-1; TRBD2 aligns across 8 bases. The germline gives CDR1 SGHAT, CDR2 FQDESV (reference sequence). The CDR3 consists of 18 residues. V lost 0 bases, J lost 0 bases, and 7 bases stayed unmatched. CDR3 in amino acids: CASSLAPGGALSYNEQFF. CDR3 bases: TGTGCCAGCAGCTTAGCCCCGGGAGGGGCCCTCTCCTACAATGAGCAGTTCTTC.

The J gene is TRBJ2-7, the V gene TRBV13; D not resolved. The CDR3 runs to 12 residues. From germline, CDR1 is PRHDT and CDR2 FYEKMQ (reference sequence). V gave up 4 bases and J gave up 6 bases, with 10 bases separating them. The CDR3 region is CASSSTSGEQYF. The CDR3 DNA is TGTGCCAGCAGCTCCACCTCCGGCGAGCAGTACTTC.